One and the same sample provided the 24 T cell receptor beta chains below, sequenced in a study of shared T cell receptors in the human thymus. Sequencing was performed with immunoSEQ multiplex PCR; in TCRdb, only in-frame clones are kept and a portion is missing. The sample lists some 700,000 clones, 80% to 90% occurring once. These same data were also listed under a study on human thymus T cells.

Sample: thymocytes. The receptors stem from a girl in the first two years of life with a congenital heart defect.

V gene TRBV6-6 combines with J gene TRBJ1-4, with no clear D. V was clipped by 3 bases and J by 0 bases, with 8 bases between them. The CDR3 contains 15 residues. Germline CDR1 MNHNY, CDR2 SVGAGI (reference sequence). The DNA of the CDR3 is TGTGCCAGCAGTTATCGGGTTACAACTAATGAAAAACTGTTTTTT. Translation gives CASSYRVTTNEKLFF.

The chain carries TRBV27 and TRBJ2-1, with D maybe TRBD1 (5 bases). Looked up from germline, CDR1 is MNHEY and CDR2 is SMNVEV (reference sequence). Trimming removed 6 bases from V and 8 bases from J, with 20 bases in between. CDR3 size: 15 residues. In DNA form, the CDR3 reads TGTGCCAGCAGCACAACAGGAGTGGGTTTAGATGAGCAGTTCTTC. Amino acids: CASSTTGVGLDEQFF.

The V call is TRBV5-4, the J call TRBJ2-5; 8 bases align to TRBD2. Germline CDR1 and CDR2: SGHNT and YYREEE (reference sequence). The CDR3 sequence is 17 residues long. The ends lost 0 bases at V and 5 bases at J; junction bases unmatched: 12. The CDR3 DNA reads as TGTGCCAGCAGCTTGGGTCGTGGCGGGGGGCCTGGGGAGACCCAGTACTTC. Residues: CASSLGRGGGPGETQYF.

The V gene is TRBV4-3, the J gene TRBJ1-1, with 8 bases lining up with TRBD1. The J segment lost 8 bases and the V segment lost 1 base, leaving 6 bases of the junction unmatched. The CDR3 loop spans 14 amino acids. Germline V gives CDR1 LGHNA, CDR2 YSLEER. In nucleotides, the CDR3 is TGCGCCAGCAGCCAAGGATACCGGGACAGGGAAGCTTTCTTT. Translated: CASSQGYRDREAFF.

In DNA, the CDR3 is TGTGCCAGCAGCTCTGGAGTTAGAGACGTCGGCACAGATACGCAGTATTTT. Protein sequence: CASSSGVRDVGTDTQYF. This chain uses TRBV5-4 with TRBJ2-3; the D is unclear. There are 17 residues in the CDR3. V was clipped by 3 bases and J by 1 base, with 18 bases between them. The V gene's germline CDR1 is SGHNT and CDR2 YYREEE (reference sequence).

As for this clone: Different DNA sequences within this sample yield the same CDR3. The V and J genes are TRBV19 and TRBJ1-5; perhaps TRBD1 as D (6 bases). The V gene's germline CDR1 is LNHDA and CDR2 SQIVND (reference sequence). V was trimmed by 0 bases and J by 7 bases, leaving 7 bases between them. This CDR3 is built from 13 residues. CDR3 sequence: CASSIDRGQPQHF. Here the CDR3 DNA reads TGTGCCAGTAGTATAGACAGGGGACAGCCCCAGCATTTT. The variable domain in full, completed from reference TRBV19 and TRBJ1-5, reads DGGITQSPKYLFRKEGQNVTLSCEQNLNHDAMYWYRQDPGQGLRLIYYSQIVNDFQKGDIAEGYSVSREKKESFPLTVTSAQKNPTAFYLCASSIDRGQPQHFGDGTRLSIL.

The chain has TRBV5-4 and TRBJ1-2; 7 bases match TRBD1. This CDR3 is built from 14 residues. Germline V CDR1 and CDR2: SGHNT, YYREEE (reference sequence). Trimming removed 4 bases from V and 5 bases from J; junction bases left unmatched: 8. In DNA form, the CDR3 reads TGTGCCAGCAGCCAGTACGGACAGGTATATGGCTACACCTTC. Protein sequence: CASSQYGQVYGYTF.

The J gene is TRBJ2-1, the V gene TRBV9; unclear D gene. Trimming removed 6 bases at V and 0 bases at J, with 10 bases between. Germline V gives CDR1 SGDLS, CDR2 YYNGEE. The CDR3 is 14 amino acids. CDR3 nucleotides: TGTGCCAGCAATACGAAGAGCTCCTACAATGAGCAGTTCTTC. Its translation: CASNTKSSYNEQFF.

A word on this clone: Other DNA sequences in this sample translate to the same CDR3. The chain uses TRBV5-1 and TRBJ1-1; D uncertain. The CDR3 spans 12 residues. The germline gives CDR1 SGHRS, CDR2 YFSETQ. V lost 0 bases and J lost 5, with 5 bases in between. The CDR3 region is CASSLGRTEAFF. DNA of the CDR3: TGCGCCAGCAGCTTGGGTCGGACTGAAGCTTTCTTT.

CDR3 loop: CASDDRIGQPQHF. In DNA, the CDR3 is TGTGCCAGTGACGACAGGATTGGTCAGCCCCAGCATTTT. V is TRBV19 and J is TRBJ1-5, with D perhaps TRBD1 (6 bases). The germline V and J ends were trimmed by 8 bases and 6 bases, with 14 bases remaining between them. The CDR3 has 13 amino acids. Germline CDR1 and CDR2: LNHDA and SQIVND (reference sequence).

This clone was observed once. The chain is built from TRBV27 and TRBJ1-6; 9 bases line up with TRBD1. J gave up 7 bases and V 1 base, and 5 bases lay outside the gene matches. Per germline, CDR1 MNHEY and CDR2 SMNVEV (reference sequence). This CDR3 region has 16 residues. Here the CDR3 reads CASSLYRGLRNSPLHF. CDR3 in DNA: TGTGCCAGCAGTTTATACAGGGGGCTGAGGAATTCACCCCTCCACTTT.

V and J are TRBV6-5 and TRBJ2-7, with 9 bases fitting TRBD2. This CDR3 region has 15 residues. Per the germline V gene, CDR1 is MNHEY and CDR2 is SVGAGI. With 2 bases clipped from V and 2 bases from J, the junction kept 4 bases outside the gene matches. The DNA of the CDR3 is TGTGCCAGCAGTTACAGGTTAGCGGGGGCCTACGAGCAGTACTTC. Translated, it gives CASSYRLAGAYEQYF.

The CDR3 is CASSPSGRGLAFF. CDR3 sequence (DNA): TGTGCCAGCAGCCCGTCGGGGAGGGGATTGGCTTTCTTT. The chain employs TRBV11-2 and TRBJ1-1; D perhaps matches TRBD1 (5 bases). Germline V gene lookup returns CDR1 SGHAT and CDR2 FQNNGV. The germline V and J ends were trimmed by 5 bases and 11 bases, with 18 bases remaining between them. The CDR3 covers 13 residues.

This chain connects TRBV9 to TRBJ1-2; D may be TRBD1 (6 bases). The CDR3 has 16 residues. Germline V gene lookup returns CDR1 SGDLS and CDR2 YYNGEE. V lost 3 bases, J lost 3 bases, and 18 bases lay in between. The CDR3 sequence: CASSGIDRHPYYGYTF. CDR3 coding DNA: TGTGCCAGCAGCGGGATAGACAGGCATCCCTACTATGGCTACACCTTC.

The CDR3 region is CASAMRTLAPEAFF. The CDR3, as DNA: TGTGCCAGCGCGATGAGGACTCTGGCCCCTGAAGCTTTCTTT. The rearrangement joins TRBV18 to TRBJ1-1; D gene ambiguous. Germline V gene sequence: CDR1 KGHSH, CDR2 LQKENI. This CDR3 has 14 residues. With 8 bases removed from V and 6 bases from J, the gap between germline ends came to 19 bases.

The V gene is TRBV6-5, the J gene TRBJ1-1, with D uncertain. The CDR3 is 14 residues long. In germline, CDR1 is MNHEY, CDR2 SVGAGI. Trimming cost V 11 bases and J 6 bases, with 22 bases left between them. CDR3 loop: CAAAGKALGPEAFF. In DNA, the CDR3 is TGTGCCGCAGCGGGAAAGGCCCTTGGTCCTGAAGCTTTCTTT.

The CDR3 region is CASSQVKYSYSGNTIYF. DNA for the CDR3: TGCGCCAGCAGCCAAGTCAAGTACAGCTACTCTGGAAACACCATATATTTT. This chain joins TRBV4-1 and TRBJ1-3; no reliable D call. Germline assignment: CDR1 MGHRA and CDR2 YSYEKL. The CDR3 length is 17 residues. V lost 1 base and J lost 0, with 13 bases in between.

V usage is TRBV4-3 and J usage is TRBJ2-1, with 9 nucleotides matching TRBD2. The V gene's germline CDR1 is LGHNA and CDR2 YSLEER. The CDR3 has 15 residues. After removal of 8 bases from V and 0 bases from J, the junction contained 5 bases not matched to a gene. The DNA of the CDR3 is TGCGCCAGCTTAGCGGGGGCCCGCTCCTACAATGAGCAGTTCTTC. Translated, it gives CASLAGARSYNEQFF.

The V and J genes are TRBV5-1 and TRBJ2-7; D may be TRBD2 (6 bases). Germline CDR1 SGHRS, CDR2 YFSETQ. This CDR3 contains 18 residues. The ends were cut back, 4 bases at V and 11 bases at J, with 34 bases in the middle. CDR3 loop: CASSPLTLTSSSTSVEYF. The CDR3 nucleotides read TGCGCCAGCAGCCCGCTAACCTTGACTAGTTCCTCTACGAGTGTGGAGTACTTC.

The chain combines TRBV27 with TRBJ1-4; tentatively, D is TRBD1 (5 bases). The CDR3 is 14 amino acids. Looked up from germline, CDR1 is MNHEY and CDR2 is SMNVEV (reference sequence). V lost 5 bases and J lost 4, with 11 bases in between. CDR3 bases: TGTGCCAGCAGTAAGACAGATCATAATGAAAAACTGTTTTTT. This gives the protein CASSKTDHNEKLFF.

The rearrangement uses TRBV7-9 and TRBJ2-3; possibly TRBD1 for D (8 bases). V was cut by 1 base and J by 2 bases, with 22 bases left in between. Per the germline V gene, CDR1 is SEHNR and CDR2 is FQNEAQ (reference sequence). The CDR3 is 19 residues long. CDR3 in amino acids: CASSLEPLQGAGATDTQYF. DNA for the CDR3: TGTGCCAGCAGCTTAGAACCTCTGCAGGGGGCGGGGGCCACAGATACGCAGTATTTT.

This clone showed up just once. The chain is built from TRBV6-5 and TRBJ2-3, with D possibly being TRBD1 (6 bases). Germline values: CDR1 MNHEY, CDR2 SVGAGI. This CDR3 comprises 15 residues. Trimming removed 7 bases from V and 0 bases from J, with 14 bases in between. CDR3 amino acids: CASTSYRESTDTQYF. The DNA of the CDR3 is TGTGCCAGCACCTCATACAGGGAAAGCACAGATACGCAGTATTTT.

CDR3 DNA: TGTGCCAGTATCCCTTGGGCGACCGACCCCCTGAACACTGAAGCTTTCTTT. The encoded protein is CASIPWATDPLNTEAFF. V usage is TRBV19 and J usage is TRBJ1-1; D remains unclear. Trimming took 7 bases from V and 0 from J, leaving 21 bases between them. CDR1 and CDR2 (germline): LNHDA, SQIVND (reference sequence). This CDR3 is 17 amino acids long.

This chain links TRBV2 with TRBJ1-5, with D possibly matching TRBD1 (6 bases). Germline V gene lookup returns CDR1 SNHLY and CDR2 FYNNEI. Trimming shortened V by 8 bases and J by 0 bases, and 14 bases separated the two germline ends. The CDR3 has 15 residues. Here the CDR3 reads CASRGGGYSNQPQHF. In DNA, the CDR3 is TGTGCCAGCCGAGGGGGGGGTTATAGCAATCAGCCCCAGCATTTT.